Each of the 5 T cell receptor beta chains below was sequenced from the same sample in a study of cytomegalovirus exposure and HLA in healthy donors. This PCR relied on a set of 60 Vbeta primers and 13 Jbeta primers. Method: immunoSEQ multiplex PCR; TCRdb's copy keeps in-frame clones and lacks some. Found here are under 150,000 clones, 82% of them singletons; the top ten hold approximately 2.4%. The sample consisted of PBMCs. These receptors came from a male donor in good health and CMV-seronegative.

The chain recombines TRBV4-1 with TRBJ2-7; TRBD2 agrees at 7 bases. There are 16 residues in the CDR3. The germline V gene encodes CDR1 MGHRA and CDR2 YSYEKL. V gave up 4 bases and J gave up 0 bases; unmatched junction bases: 9. CDR3 nucleotides: TGCGCCAGCAGCCTTCGGGCGGGGGACTACTCCTACGAGCAGTACTTC. As protein: CASSLRAGDYSYEQYF.

The chain employs TRBV5-6 and TRBJ2-1; 8 positions agree with TRBD2. Germline CDR1 reads SGHDT; CDR2 reads YYEEEE. J was trimmed by 4 bases and V by 2 bases; bases with no gene match: 5. This CDR3 comprises 15 residues. The CDR3 sequence is CASSFAGGIYNEQFF. The CDR3 DNA reads as TGTGCCAGCAGCTTTGCGGGAGGAATTTACAATGAGCAGTTCTTC.

The genes are TRBV7-3 and TRBJ2-7; maybe TRBD2 (7 bases). Trimming took off 5 bases at V and 0 bases at J, with 17 bases between the two ends. The CDR3 has 16 amino acids. The germline V gene encodes CDR1 SGHTA and CDR2 FQGTGA. The CDR3 nucleotides are TGTGCCAGCAGCCCTTGGGAGGGGGTGTTCTCCTACGAGCAGTACTTC. Translating gives CASSPWEGVFSYEQYF.

The rearrangement uses TRBV4-3 and TRBJ2-3; TRBD2 is a possible D gene (5 bases). Trimming stripped 0 bases from V and 10 bases from J, with 11 bases between. This CDR3 has 13 residues. Germline V gives CDR1 LGHNA, CDR2 YSLEER. The CDR3 protein is CASSQEHRGAQYF. CDR3 DNA: TGCGCCAGCAGCCAAGAGCACCGGGGAGCGCAGTATTTT.

The chain recombines TRBV6-6 with TRBJ2-3; D remains unclear. The V gene lost 5 bases and the J gene lost 4 bases, with 7 bases spanning the gap. The CDR3 has 12 amino acids. Germline V gene lookup returns CDR1 MNHNY and CDR2 SVGAGI (reference sequence). CDR3 in amino acids: CASSPSADTQYF. CDR3 DNA sequence: TGTGCCAGCAGTCCGAGCGCAGATACGCAGTATTTT.